The clone carrying this TCR beta chain appeared many times. This entry is derived from a study of patients and donors after allogeneic stem cell transplantation. TCRdb itself ran the RT-PCR reads through MiXCR, one entry per CDR3 protein. Of approximately 160,000 distinct CDR3 sequences listed, roughly 31% are singletons. Between the trimmed V and J ends, which lost 0 bases and 2 bases, there was a span of 17 bases. Germline V gives CDR1 DFQATT, CDR2 SNEGSKA (reference sequence). The CDR3 consists of 18 residues. This sequence joins TRBV20-1 and TRBJ1-6, with unresolved D. The sample taken for sequencing was blood, either unsorted or a sorted T cell fraction (not recorded which). This clonotype was obtained from a human donor who was either an allogeneic HSCT recipient or a stem cell or donor lymphocyte infusion donor (not recorded which). It is not recorded whose cells these are; they may come from a transplant donor. CDR3 bases: TGCAGTGCTAGAGATAATGGGGTCAGGCGCCCCTATAATTCACCCCTCCACTTT. It encodes CSARDNGVRRPYNSPLHF.